This T cell receptor beta chain is drawn from a study of beta chain features in type 1 diabetes. Study background: The examined sorted cells totaled 85 million to 120 million across samples. Study-wide results and limits: Whether TCRB rearrangement is influenced by HLA type went unresolved here.

As to this clone: Its antigen is unidentified.

The CDR3 contains 16 residues. Germline-derived CDR1 and CDR2 are LGHNA and YNFKEQ. V lost 3 bases, J lost 4 bases, and 16 bases lay in between. Expressed TCRB transcripts were sequenced because the isolated RNA had all been reverse transcribed beforehand. Measured with immunoSEQ multiplex PCR; TCRdb has only the in-frame clones, and not every one. The sample shows around 140,000 clones, 8% to 13% of them seen only once. The TCR sequence derives from a man aged 18 to 29 in good health. The sequenced sample was naive CD4+ T cells from blood. The chain employs TRBV4-2 and TRBJ2-1; maybe TRBD2 (6 bases). The CDR3 loop is CASSHSALADYNEQFF. Here the CDR3 DNA reads TGTGCCAGCAGCCACAGCGCACTAGCCGATTACAATGAGCAGTTCTTC.